The text below deals with one TCR beta chain. The antigen is unknown. The entry originates in a study of shared clonotypes between healthy human individuals. CD45RO-negative cells were positively selected for CCR7, leaving out terminally differentiated effector memory CD45RA+ cells. Study findings and constraints: As a rule, naive subsets had a larger estimated richness than memory subsets.

This CDR3 is built from 13 residues. V lost 1 base and J 4 bases, leaving 7 bases between the germline ends. The germline CDR1 and CDR2 sequences are LNHDA and SQIVND (reference sequence). Running of the assay took place at deep level. Over several immunoSEQ plates, each subset's genomic DNA was distributed in even portions. Libraries were prepared by immunoSEQ multiplex PCR; TCRdb keeps only in-frame clonotypes and omits some of them. The repertoire holds about 2.1 million clones, with 85% to 95% as singletons. Sequencing was done on a sample of naive CD8+ T cells from PBMCs. V and J are TRBV19 and TRBJ1-1; D gene ambiguous. This clonotype originated in a man younger than 30 in good health. Some clones in this sample may be carry-over from other donors' samples. The CDR3 spells CASSIGKFTEAFF. DNA of the CDR3: TGTGCCAGTAGTATAGGGAAGTTCACTGAAGCTTTCTTT.